This entry lists 21 T cell receptor beta chains sequenced from one sample in a study of blood T cells in healthy people across ages. A second about 7 to 11 cycle PCR used barcoded and J-beta primers. TCRdb called the 5' RACE reads again in MiXCR, with one record for every CDR3 protein. This table has 1,500,000 or so distinct CDR3 sequences, roughly 59% appearing once. The sequenced sample consisted of blood. Every receptor here comes from a man aged 18 to 35 in good health.

This chain links TRBV7-2 with TRBJ2-7; D remains unclear. The length of the CDR3 is 16 residues. Trimming cost V 7 bases and J 7 bases, with 26 bases left between them. Looked up from germline, CDR1 is SGHTA and CDR2 is FQGNSA. The CDR3 reads CASKLRPGRLVDEQYF. The CDR3 coding sequence is TGTGCCAGCAAACTAAGACCGGGTCGCTTGGTGGATGAGCAGTACTTC.

This clonotype was counted only a few times. The chain joins TRBV27 to TRBJ1-1, with 7 bases identical to TRBD1. J gave up 5 bases and V 5 bases, and 8 bases lay outside the gene matches. Germline CDR1 MNHEY, CDR2 SMNVEV (reference sequence). The CDR3 consists of 14 residues. In nucleotides, the CDR3 is TGTGCCAGCAGTCCGCGGACAGGTCTAACTGAAGCTTTCTTT. As protein: CASSPRTGLTEAFF.

In its sample, this clonotype was seen a few times. J is TRBJ2-1 and V is TRBV20-1, with 9 bases matching TRBD2. This CDR3 spans 15 amino acids. Germline V CDR1 and CDR2: DFQATT, SNEGSKA (reference sequence). Trimming removed 6 bases from V and 0 bases from J; junction bases left unmatched: 6. The CDR3 reads CSAELSGSSYNEQFF. The CDR3, as DNA: TGCAGTGCGGAGCTTAGCGGGAGCTCCTACAATGAGCAGTTCTTC.

In this sample, this clonotype turned up a few times. The chain links TRBV29-1 to TRBJ2-5; no reliable D call. The J call may be mistaken, given a closer DNA end match to TRBJ2-7. The V gene's germline CDR1 is SQVTM and CDR2 ANQGSEA. The CDR3 loop spans 10 amino acids. The CDR3 sequence is CSVLGDEQYF. The CDR3 region has the DNA TGCAGCGTTTTGGGCGACGAGCAGTACTTC.

This clonotype appeared a few times. The V and J genes are TRBV10-3 and TRBJ1-5, with D unresolved. CDR1 and CDR2 from the germline V gene are ENHRY and SYGVKD. V was cut by 0 bases and J by 5 bases, with 8 bases left in between. The CDR3 sequence is 14 residues long. CDR3 region: CAISESGIDQPQHF. CDR3 nucleotide sequence: TGTGCCATCAGTGAGTCCGGGATTGATCAGCCCCAGCATTTT.

The CDR3 DNA follows: TGTGCCAGCAGCGACCGGGACGGTGGTAGCTATGGCTACACCTTC. Its translation is CASSDRDGGSYGYTF. The genes are TRBV9 and TRBJ1-2; tentative D call: TRBD1 (5 bases). Germline assignment: CDR1 SGDLS and CDR2 YYNGEE. The CDR3 is 15 amino acids. V lost 3 bases and J 4 bases, leaving 16 bases between the germline ends. Full variable domain (remainder filled in from reference TRBV9 and TRBJ1-2): DSGVTQTPKHLITATGQRVTLRCSPRSGDLSVYWYQQSLDQGLQFLIQYYNGEERAKGNILERFSAQQFPDLHSELNLSSLELGDSALYFCASSDRDGGSYGYTFGSGTRLTVV.

The sample holds a few counts of this clonotype. This chain connects TRBV28 to TRBJ1-5, with a possible D match to TRBD1 (5 bases). Trimming pared 5 bases from V and 2 bases from J, leaving 25 bases between. The CDR3 is 19 amino acids. Germline V gene lookup returns CDR1 MDHEN and CDR2 SYDVKM. The CDR3 loop reads CASSPLRFDRSVRNQPQHF. As DNA, the CDR3 is TGTGCCAGCAGTCCCCTCCGATTCGACAGATCCGTGCGCAATCAGCCCCAGCATTTT.

This clonotype has a handful of counts. The V call is TRBV6-5, the J call TRBJ2-1; 7 positions agree with TRBD2. The trim removed 0 bases at V and 4 bases at J, leaving 9 bases unmatched. The CDR3 is made up of 17 amino acids. CDR1 is MNHEY, CDR2 SVGAGI, per germline. CDR3 residues: CASSYSPREGTYNEQFF. The DNA for the CDR3 is TGTGCCAGCAGTTACTCCCCCAGGGAGGGAACATACAATGAGCAGTTCTTC.

This clonotype was seen more than once but under ten times. The gene calls are TRBV20-1 and TRBJ2-1, with TRBD1 identical over 9 bases. The CDR3 has 14 amino acids. Germline CDR1 DFQATT, CDR2 SNEGSKA (reference sequence). J gave up 7 bases and V 4 bases, and 8 bases lay outside the gene matches. The CDR3 region has the DNA TGCAGTGCTACCTTACAGGGGGCTTGGAATGAGCAGTTCTTC. Translated: CSATLQGAWNEQFF.

This clonotype was recorded only once. This rearrangement joins TRBV3-1 to TRBJ2-5; D may be TRBD1 or TRBD2 (6 bases each). The CDR3 length is 17 residues. CDR1 and CDR2 from the germline V gene are LGHDT and YNNKEL (reference sequence). V was clipped by 1 base and J by 11 bases, with 26 bases between them. Written as DNA, the CDR3 is TGTGCCAGCAGCCAAGGCCCGCGCCGTGGGGGGCCCAATGAGCAGTACTTC. It codes for CASSQGPRRGGPNEQYF.

The V gene is TRBV10-2, the J gene TRBJ1-1; 9 bases fit TRBD1. The germline gives CDR1 WSHSY, CDR2 SAAADI. CDR3 length: 12 residues. V dropped 10 bases and J dropped 6; count of bases not matched to a gene: 6. As DNA, the CDR3 is TGCGCCACCGGGACAGGGTGGCCTGAAGCTTTCTTT. Protein product: CATGTGWPEAFF.

The chain combines TRBV20-1 with TRBJ2-7; TRBD2 aligns across 8 bases. Trimming cost V 7 bases and J 4 bases; bases outside gene matches: 9. The CDR3 totals 13 residues. Germline CDR1 and CDR2: DFQATT and SNEGSKA (reference sequence). The CDR3 DNA sequence: TGCAGTGTCCCGGGACTAGGTGGTTACGAGCAGTACTTC. It codes for CSVPGLGGYEQYF.

V is TRBV10-2 and J is TRBJ2-5; 12 bases are shared with TRBD2. The assigned J gene may be wrong: the sequence end matches TRBJ2-7 better. The CDR3 contains 19 residues. The germline V gene encodes CDR1 WSHSY and CDR2 SAAADI. The CDR3 DNA reads as TGCGCCAGCACTGCTTTTAAACCTGGACTAGCGGGGTCTGGGTACGAGCAGTACTTC. This encodes CASTAFKPGLAGSGYEQYF.

The genes are TRBV4-2 and TRBJ2-7; the match to TRBD1 covers 9 bases. The junction had 13 bases not matched to a gene; V was cut back by 4 bases and J by 6 bases. This CDR3 is 16 amino acids long. CDR1 is LGHNA and CDR2 is YNFKEQ in the germline V gene. Written as DNA, the CDR3 is TGTGCCAGCAGCCGCGATCTGGGACAGGGCTTGACCGAGCAGTACTTC. Translation gives CASSRDLGQGLTEQYF.

The V gene is TRBV3-1, the J gene TRBJ1-2, with 9 bases that match TRBD1. The CDR3 covers 16 residues. CDR1 is LGHDT, CDR2 YNNKEL, per germline (reference sequence). The junction had 14 bases not matched to a gene; V was cut back by 4 bases and J by 8 bases. The CDR3 DNA reads as TGTGCCAGCAGCCCTGGGACAGGGCGTCAGTATAGAGGCTACACCTTC. Amino acid sequence: CASSPGTGRQYRGYTF.

This clonotype was picked up a small number of times. This chain joins TRBV29-1 and TRBJ2-4; 11 bases fit TRBD2. CDR1 and CDR2 from the germline V gene are SQVTM and ANQGSEA. CDR3 size: 15 residues. Trimming removed 3 bases from V and 0 bases from J; junction bases left unmatched: 1. The CDR3 is CSVEGLAVAKNIQYF. DNA for the CDR3: TGCAGCGTTGAGGGACTAGCGGTAGCCAAAAACATTCAGTACTTC.

The rearrangement links TRBV4-1 to TRBJ1-2, with D possibly being TRBD1 (5 bases). Between the trimmed V and J ends, which lost 3 bases and 0 bases, there was a span of 8 bases. The CDR3 contains 14 residues. Germline V gives CDR1 MGHRA, CDR2 YSYEKL. For the CDR3, the DNA is TGCGCCAGCAGCCACCGGGACTCTAACTATGGCTACACCTTC. Its translation: CASSHRDSNYGYTF.

V gene TRBV7-2 combines with J gene TRBJ2-1; D could derive from TRBD1 or TRBD2 (5 bases each). V lost 4 bases and J 0 bases, leaving 10 bases between the germline ends. The CDR3 has 15 amino acids. Germline CDR1 SGHTA, CDR2 FQGNSA. This chain's CDR3 is CASSSLGASYNEQFF. The CDR3 nucleotides read TGTGCCAGCAGCTCCCTCGGGGCCTCCTACAATGAGCAGTTCTTC.

V and J are TRBV27 and TRBJ2-3; D is ambiguous. V lost 9 bases to trimming and J lost 3 bases, with 13 bases between them. Germline loops: CDR1 MNHEY, CDR2 SMNVEV (reference sequence). There are 13 residues in the CDR3. In nucleotides, the CDR3 is TGTGCCAGAGGCGGCGGATTAACAGATACGCAGTATTTT. Residues: CARGGGLTDTQYF.

The J gene is TRBJ2-7, the V gene TRBV11-2, with D hard to call. Trimming left V 5 bases short and J 2 bases short, with 10 bases between. Per germline, CDR1 SGHAT and CDR2 FQNNGV. This CDR3 is built from 13 residues. The CDR3 DNA sequence: TGTGCCAGCAGCCACAGTAATGCCTACGAGCAGTACTTC. This translates into CASSHSNAYEQYF.

The V and J genes are TRBV24-1 and TRBJ2-3; the match to TRBD1 covers 7 bases. This CDR3 comprises 15 residues. After removal of 4 bases from V and 4 bases from J, the junction contained 7 bases not matched to a gene. Germline V gives CDR1 KGHDR, CDR2 SFDVKD. In nucleotides, the CDR3 is TGTGCCACCAGTGAAACGATTGGGACAGCAGATACGCAGTATTTT. Translated, it gives CATSETIGTADTQYF.